Presented here are 26 T cell receptor beta chains from one specimen sequenced in a study of cytomegalovirus exposure and HLA in healthy donors. A multiplex PCR was run with 60 Vbeta primers and 13 Jbeta primers. TCRdb's table, derived via immunoSEQ multiplex PCR, lists solely in-frame clones and lacks some. This sample has 150,000 to 200,000 clones, with around 78% found just once. Sequencing used PBMCs. These TCRs come from a man aged 40-49 years in good health and CMV-seronegative.

The chain uses TRBV5-6 and TRBJ2-1; 13 nucleotides agree with TRBD2. CDR1 is SGHDT, CDR2 YYEEEE, per germline. This CDR3 has 17 residues. J lost 8 bases, V lost 0 bases, and 8 bases had no gene match. The CDR3 DNA sequence: TGTGCCAGCAGCTTGGTGACTAGCGGGGGGAAGACGGATGAGCAGTTCTTC. Its protein is CASSLVTSGGKTDEQFF. Together with reference TRBV5-6 and TRBJ2-1, the CDR3 gives the full variable domain: DAGVTQSPTHLIKTRGQQVTLRCSPKSGHDTVSWYQQALGQGPQFIFQYYEEEERQRGNFPDRFSGHQFPNYSSELNVNALLLGDSALYLCASSLVTSGGKTDEQFFGPGTRLTVL.

This chain joins TRBV11-1 and TRBJ1-1, with a possible D match to TRBD1 (5 bases). Germline CDR1 SGHAT, CDR2 FQDESV (reference sequence). Trimming cost V 1 base and J 1 base, with 10 bases left between them. The CDR3 sequence is 15 residues long. CDR3 sequence reads: CASSLVGGTNTEAFF. Written as DNA, the CDR3 is TGTGCCAGCAGCTTAGTGGGCGGGACGAACACTGAAGCTTTCTTT. Full variable domain (remainder filled in from reference TRBV11-1 and TRBJ1-1): EAEVAQSPRYKITEKSQAVAFWCDPISGHATLYWYRQILGQGPELLVQFQDESVVDDSQLPKDRFSAERLKGVDSTLKIQPAELGDSAMYLCASSLVGGTNTEAFFGQGTRLTVV.

This clone was seen a few times. The chain couples TRBV6-5 to TRBJ2-5; 8 nucleotides match TRBD1. TRBJ2-7 explains the end of the DNA better; the J call may be wrong. Looked up from germline, CDR1 is MNHEY and CDR2 is SVGAGI. The CDR3 has 14 amino acids. In DNA form, the CDR3 reads TGTGCCAGCAGTAACGGACAGGGCATTTCCGAGCAGTACTTC. As protein: CASSNGQGISEQYF.

The V call is TRBV19, the J call TRBJ1-2, with TRBD1 matching 11 bases. The CDR3 loop spans 16 amino acids. Losses at the gene ends were 5 bases for V and 4 bases for J; bases not matched to a gene: 9. The germline gives CDR1 LNHDA, CDR2 SQIVND (reference sequence). The CDR3: CASSHPGQGAIYGYTF. Here the CDR3 DNA reads TGTGCCAGTAGTCACCCCGGACAGGGGGCGATCTATGGCTACACCTTC.

This chain uses TRBV7-2 with TRBJ2-1, with TRBD2 matching 12 bases. CDR1 and CDR2 (germline): SGHTA, FQGNSA. The CDR3 is made up of 17 amino acids. The V gene end was trimmed by 3 bases and the J gene end by 3 bases; junction bases not matched to a gene: 6. CDR3 residues: CASSFRASGRVYNEQFF. The CDR3 region has the DNA TGTGCCAGCAGCTTTAGGGCTAGCGGGAGGGTCTACAATGAGCAGTTCTTC.

The chain is built from TRBV9 and TRBJ1-5; possible D gene TRBD1, 6 bases. Trimming cost V 3 bases and J 4 bases, with 14 bases left between them. The CDR3 runs 15 residues. Germline assignment: CDR1 SGDLS and CDR2 YYNGEE. CDR3 sequence: CASSANGQWNQPQHF. The CDR3 DNA sequence: TGTGCCAGCAGCGCGAACGGACAGTGGAATCAGCCCCAGCATTTT. Full variable domain (remainder filled in from reference TRBV9 and TRBJ1-5): DSGVTQTPKHLITATGQRVTLRCSPRSGDLSVYWYQQSLDQGLQFLIQYYNGEERAKGNILERFSAQQFPDLHSELNLSSLELGDSALYFCASSANGQWNQPQHFGDGTRLSIL.

This chain joins TRBV6-6 and TRBJ2-3; D may be TRBD1 (6 bases). The length of the CDR3 is 13 residues. The germline V gene encodes CDR1 MNHNY and CDR2 SVGAGI (reference sequence). Trimming left V 6 bases short and J 1 base short, with 8 bases between. This CDR3 reads CASRDSGTDTQYF. The CDR3 nucleotides are TGTGCCAGCAGGGACAGCGGCACAGATACGCAGTATTTT.

In the case of this clone: An end of the junction does not agree with germline; a read error may underlie this. V and J are TRBV7-9 and TRBJ1-1; D gene ambiguous. The germline V gene has CDR1 SEHNR and CDR2 FQNEAQ (reference sequence). The CDR3 has 14 residues. CDR3 nucleotide sequence: TGTTCCAGCAGCTTAGTTATAATGAACACTGAAGCTTTCTTT. This sequence encodes CSSSLVIMNTEAFF.

V gene TRBV2 combines with J gene TRBJ1-2, with a tentative D call TRBD1 (5 bases). Germline CDR1 SNHLY, CDR2 FYNNEI. This CDR3 has 13 residues. Trimming removed 6 bases from V and 7 bases from J, with 15 bases in between. The CDR3 sequence: CASSEQVAGGYTF. CDR3 DNA sequence: TGTGCCAGCAGCGAACAGGTGGCGGGTGGCTACACCTTC.

The genes are TRBV4-2 and TRBJ2-1, with D possibly TRBD2 on 6 matching bases. Trimming removed 0 bases at V and 1 base at J, with 10 bases between. This CDR3 spans 16 amino acids. The germline V gene has CDR1 LGHNA and CDR2 YNFKEQ. CDR3 DNA sequence: TGTGCCAGCAGCCAAGACCGGGGGAATTCCTACAATGAGCAGTTCTTC. Its protein product is CASSQDRGNSYNEQFF.

In its sample, this clone was seen once. The chain recombines TRBV27 with TRBJ2-1; D is undetermined. With 6 bases removed from V and 3 bases from J, the gap between germline ends came to 3 bases. This CDR3 spans 11 amino acids. Germline V gene sequence: CDR1 MNHEY, CDR2 SMNVEV (reference sequence). This CDR3 reads CASSFYNEQFF. The CDR3 DNA is TGTGCCAGCAGCTTCTACAATGAGCAGTTCTTC.

The CDR3, as DNA: TGTGCCAGCAGCGGATCACCCGCCCGAGGGGAGACCCAGTACTTC. This encodes CASSGSPARGETQYF. The V call is TRBV4-2, the J call TRBJ2-5; D perhaps matches TRBD2 (5 bases). V gave up 5 bases and J gave up 5 bases, with 18 bases separating them. CDR3 size: 15 residues. CDR1 is LGHNA and CDR2 is YNFKEQ in the germline V gene.

The chain uses TRBV27 and TRBJ2-7, with D possibly being TRBD2 (6 bases). The V gene's germline CDR1 is MNHEY and CDR2 SMNVEV (reference sequence). V shed 2 bases and J shed 5 bases, with 13 bases lying between them. The CDR3 covers 14 residues. The CDR3, as DNA: TGTGCCAGCAGTTTACTCCAGGGCGGGGACGAGCAGTACTTC. This encodes CASSLLQGGDEQYF.

A few counts support this clone. The chain has TRBV5-1 and TRBJ1-3; D uncertain. Germline CDR1 is SGHRS and CDR2 is YFSETQ. Trimming removed 0 bases at V and 0 bases at J, with 4 bases between. The length of the CDR3 is 14 residues. The DNA of the CDR3 is TGCGCCAGCAGCTTGGACGGCTCTGGAAACACCATATATTTT. Its translation is CASSLDGSGNTIYF.

This chain uses TRBV27 with TRBJ2-7, with no clear D. The CDR3 extends over 13 amino acids. V was trimmed by 6 bases and J by 0 bases, leaving 9 bases between them. In germline, CDR1 is MNHEY, CDR2 SMNVEV (reference sequence). CDR3 sequence reads: CASSPWGSYEQYV. DNA for the CDR3: TGTGCCAGCAGCCCCTGGGGCTCCTACGAGCAGTACGTC.

This clone came up once. J is TRBJ2-7 and V is TRBV6-5; 8 nucleotides line up with TRBD1. The CDR3 is 12 residues long. J gave up 7 bases and V 7 bases, and 6 bases lay outside the gene matches. CDR1 and CDR2 from the germline V gene are MNHEY and SVGAGI. The DNA for the CDR3 is TGTGCCAGCACCTCCACAGGGGGGGAGCAGTACGTC. Translation gives CASTSTGGEQYV.

This clone has a handful of counts. The rearrangement uses TRBV19 and TRBJ1-5, with 8 positions matching TRBD1. After removal of 1 base from V and 2 bases from J, the junction contained 13 bases not matched to a gene. This CDR3 has 19 amino acids. In germline, CDR1 is LNHDA, CDR2 SQIVND (reference sequence). In DNA form, the CDR3 reads TGTGCCAGTAGTATAGGCCCCGGACAGGGCGTTGTTGGCAATCAGCCCCAGCATTTT. Protein: CASSIGPGQGVVGNQPQHF.

The rearrangement joins TRBV5-1 to TRBJ1-1; D unclear. CDR1 SGHRS and CDR2 YFSETQ come from the germline V gene. This CDR3 spans 15 amino acids. Trimming removed 0 bases from V and 4 bases from J, with 13 bases in between. CDR3 loop: CASSLAGVGFTEAFF. Here the CDR3 DNA reads TGCGCCAGCAGCTTGGCCGGGGTTGGGTTCACTGAAGCTTTCTTT.

This clone occurred a few times. The chain uses TRBV5-8 and TRBJ2-3; TRBD2 might be the D (5 bases). The CDR3 is 15 amino acids. Germline assignment: CDR1 SGHTS and CDR2 YDEGEE. V lost 0 bases and J 1 base, leaving 9 bases between the germline ends. As DNA, the CDR3 is TGTGCCAGCAGCTTGGGAGCGGAGGGCACAGATACGCAGTATTTT. Translation gives CASSLGAEGTDTQYF.

The CDR3 region has the DNA TGTGCCAGCAGTTACGCGTCAGAGGTTCCCTATGGCTACACCTTC. As protein: CASSYASEVPYGYTF. The chain recombines TRBV6-5 with TRBJ1-2, with D hard to call. Germline CDR1 and CDR2: MNHEY and SVGAGI. The CDR3 is 15 amino acids. With 2 bases removed from V and 4 bases from J, the gap between germline ends came to 14 bases.

Only a few counts were recorded for this clone. The J gene is TRBJ2-7, the V gene TRBV6-6; tentative D call: TRBD2 (5 bases). CDR3 length: 13 residues. Germline CDR1 and CDR2: MNHNY and SVGAGI (reference sequence). V was cut by 0 bases and J by 6 bases, with 9 bases left in between. The CDR3 loop reads CASSYSKEGEQYV. Written as DNA, the CDR3 is TGTGCCAGCAGTTACTCGAAAGAGGGCGAGCAGTACGTC.

The V and J genes are TRBV19 and TRBJ1-1; D is unresolved. Germline lookup yields CDR1 LNHDA and CDR2 SQIVND (reference sequence). Trimming left V 5 bases short and J 3 bases short, with 16 bases between. The CDR3 runs 15 residues. The DNA for the CDR3 is TGTGCCAGTAGTCCCCAGGACCGCGGGGACACTGAAGCTTTCTTT. This gives the protein CASSPQDRGDTEAFF.

The sample holds a few counts of this clone. V usage is TRBV5-1 and J usage is TRBJ2-7, with TRBD2 matching over 7 bases. The CDR3 runs 15 residues. Germline V gene data show CDR1 as SGHRS and CDR2 as YFSETQ. The V and J ends lost 0 bases and 2 bases, in that order; junction bases with no gene match: 5. CDR3 bases: TGCGCCAGCAGCTTGGTCGGGAGGTCGGCCTACGAGCAGTACTTC. Protein product: CASSLVGRSAYEQYF.

V gene TRBV6-1 combines with J gene TRBJ2-3, with 12 bases that match TRBD2. CDR1 MNHNS and CDR2 SASEGT come from the germline V gene. V lost 1 base and J lost 6; bases outside the gene matches: 8. This CDR3 contains 17 residues. The CDR3 is CASSEGGLAGLGDTQYF. For the CDR3, the DNA is TGTGCCAGCAGTGAAGGGGGACTAGCGGGCCTGGGCGATACGCAGTATTTT.

The CDR3 loop reads CASSPRRKNGYTF. The CDR3 coding sequence is TGTGCCAGCAGTCCCCGGAGGAAAAATGGCTACACCTTC. The V gene is TRBV7-8, the J gene TRBJ1-2, with no clear D. Germline V gives CDR1 SGHVS, CDR2 FQNEAQ. The CDR3 loop spans 13 amino acids. The ends were cut back, 6 bases at V and 6 bases at J, with 14 bases in the middle. The complete variable domain, with remaining parts taken from reference TRBV7-8 and TRBJ1-2, reads GAGVSQSPRYKVAKRGQDVALRCDPISGHVSLFWYQQALGQGPEFLTYFQNEAQLDKSGLPSDRFFAERPEGSVSTLKIQRTQQEDSAVYLCASSPRRKNGYTFGSGTRLTVV.

The chain recombines TRBV6-1 with TRBJ2-1; D not certain. This CDR3 is 15 amino acids long. V gave up 3 bases and J gave up 7 bases, with 16 bases separating them. Germline V gene lookup returns CDR1 MNHNS and CDR2 SASEGT. The CDR3 DNA reads TGTGCCAGCAGTGATCCCCCGTTCCGAGGAAATGAGCAGTTCTTC. It is translated as CASSDPPFRGNEQFF.